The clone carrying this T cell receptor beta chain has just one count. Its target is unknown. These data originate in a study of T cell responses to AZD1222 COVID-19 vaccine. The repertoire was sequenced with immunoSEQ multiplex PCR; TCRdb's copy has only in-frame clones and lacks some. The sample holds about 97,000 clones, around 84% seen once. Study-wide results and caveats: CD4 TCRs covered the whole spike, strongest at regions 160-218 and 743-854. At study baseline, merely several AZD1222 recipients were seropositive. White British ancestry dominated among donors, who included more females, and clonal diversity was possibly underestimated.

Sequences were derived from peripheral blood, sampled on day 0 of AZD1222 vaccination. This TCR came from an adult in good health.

CDR3 sequence: CASSLGEGDRVFGGTEAFF. Here the CDR3 DNA reads TGTGCCAGCAGCTTAGGAGAGGGGGACAGGGTCTTCGGTGGCACTGAAGCTTTCTTT. The chain joins TRBV7-8 to TRBJ1-1; TRBD1 matches 9 bases. The length of the CDR3 is 19 residues. J lost 4 bases, V lost 1 base, and 16 bases had no gene match. Per germline, CDR1 SGHVS and CDR2 FQNEAQ.